The 4 T cell receptor beta chains reported below all come from one sample, sequenced in a study of human T cells and chemical hapten exposure. Noted time point: patch test 3, about 24 weeks after DPC sensitization. Described treatment: therapeutic diphenylcyclopropenone sensitization with weekly scalp DPC. TCRdb called the RACE reads again in MiXCR, with one record for every CDR3 protein. The repertoire holds 70,000 or so distinct CDR3 sequences, with over 8.5% as singletons. The material sequenced was whole blood, taken in connection with sensitization to the hapten diphenylcyclopropenone (DPC). The receptors come from a woman aged 50 to 65 with alopecia areata. Some clones in this sample may be carry-over from other donors' samples.

This sequence joins TRBV6-2 or TRBV6-3 and TRBJ2-1; 7 nucleotides line up with TRBD1. The V segment lost 2 bases and the J segment 1 base; nucleotides outside the gene matches: 14. CDR3 length equals 19 residues. CDR1 and CDR2 from the germline V gene are MNHEY and SVGEGT. The CDR3 DNA is TGTGCCAGCAGTTACGGACAGGCTCGGGATCCAGGGTCCTACAATGAGCAGTTCTTC. Translating gives CASSYGQARDPGSYNEQFF.

This chain links TRBV7-2 with TRBJ1-5; 8 bases fit TRBD1. This CDR3 has 16 residues. Germline-derived CDR1 and CDR2 are SGHTA and FQGNSA. J gave up 1 base and V 3 bases, and 5 bases lay outside the gene matches. The CDR3 spells CASSFSTGGSNQPQHF. The CDR3 coding sequence is TGTGCCAGCAGCTTCAGTACAGGGGGGAGCAATCAGCCCCAGCATTTT. Using reference TRBV7-2 and TRBJ1-5 for the parts outside the CDR3, the full variable domain is GAGVSQSPSNKVTEKGKDVELRCDPISGHTALYWYRQSLGQGLEFLIYFQGNSAPDKSGLPSDRFSAERTGGSVSTLTIQRTQQEDSAVYLCASSFSTGGSNQPQHFGDGTRLSIL.

V gene TRBV29-1 combines with J gene TRBJ1-2, with a weak D call TRBD1 (5 bases). This CDR3 spans 13 amino acids. Germline CDR1 and CDR2: SQVTM and ANQGSEA. V was shortened by 7 bases and J by 6 bases, with 18 bases between the two germline ends. The CDR3, as DNA: TGCAGCGCCCGCTGGGGCAGCAAGGATGGCTACACCTTC. It encodes CSARWGSKDGYTF.

V is TRBV20-1 and J is TRBJ1-1; D gene unclear. Germline V gene lookup returns CDR1 DFQATT and CDR2 SNEGSKA (reference sequence). V was cut by 6 bases and J by 3 bases, with 17 bases left in between. The length of the CDR3 is 14 residues. The CDR3 protein is CSAADNNIDTEAFF. In DNA form, the CDR3 reads TGCAGTGCGGCAGACAACAATATTGACACTGAAGCTTTCTTT.